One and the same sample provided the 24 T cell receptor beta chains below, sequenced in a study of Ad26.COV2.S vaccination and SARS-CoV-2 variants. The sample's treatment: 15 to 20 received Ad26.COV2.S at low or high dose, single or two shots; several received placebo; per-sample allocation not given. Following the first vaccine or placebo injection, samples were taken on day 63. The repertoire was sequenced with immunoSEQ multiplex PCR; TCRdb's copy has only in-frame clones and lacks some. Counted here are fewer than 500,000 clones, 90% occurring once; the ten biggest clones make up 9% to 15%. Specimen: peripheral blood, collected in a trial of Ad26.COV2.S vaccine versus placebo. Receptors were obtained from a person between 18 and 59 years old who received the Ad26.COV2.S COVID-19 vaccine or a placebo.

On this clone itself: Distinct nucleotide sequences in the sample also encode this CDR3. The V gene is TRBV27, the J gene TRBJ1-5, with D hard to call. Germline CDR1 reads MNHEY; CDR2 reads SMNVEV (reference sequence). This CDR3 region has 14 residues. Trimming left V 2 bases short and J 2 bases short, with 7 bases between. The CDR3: CASSLLGGNQPQHF. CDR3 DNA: TGTGCCAGCAGTTTACTGGGTGGCAATCAGCCCCAGCATTTT.

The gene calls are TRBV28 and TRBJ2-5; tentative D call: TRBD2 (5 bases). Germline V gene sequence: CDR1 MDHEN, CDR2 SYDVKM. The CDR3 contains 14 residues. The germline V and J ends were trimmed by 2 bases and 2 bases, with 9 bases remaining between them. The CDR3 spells CASSLVALQETQYF. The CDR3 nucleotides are TGTGCCAGCAGTTTAGTAGCGTTACAAGAGACCCAGTACTTC. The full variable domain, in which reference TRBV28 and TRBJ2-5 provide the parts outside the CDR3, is DVKVTQSSRYLVKRTGEKVFLECVQDMDHENMFWYRQDPGLGLRLIYFSYDVKMKEKGDIPEGYSVSREKKERFSLILESASTNQTSMYLCASSLVALQETQYFGPGTRLLVL.

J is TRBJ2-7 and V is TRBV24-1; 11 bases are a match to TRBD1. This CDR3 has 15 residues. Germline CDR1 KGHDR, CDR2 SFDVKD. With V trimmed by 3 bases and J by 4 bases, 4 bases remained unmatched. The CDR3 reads CATSDRTGGRYEQYF. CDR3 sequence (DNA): TGTGCCACCAGTGATCGGACAGGGGGCAGGTACGAGCAGTACTTC.

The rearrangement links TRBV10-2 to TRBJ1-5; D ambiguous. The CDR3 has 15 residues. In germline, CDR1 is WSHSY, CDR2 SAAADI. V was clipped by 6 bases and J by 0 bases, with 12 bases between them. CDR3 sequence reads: CASREDGYSNQPQHF. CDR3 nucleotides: TGCGCCAGCAGAGAGGACGGATATAGCAATCAGCCCCAGCATTTT.

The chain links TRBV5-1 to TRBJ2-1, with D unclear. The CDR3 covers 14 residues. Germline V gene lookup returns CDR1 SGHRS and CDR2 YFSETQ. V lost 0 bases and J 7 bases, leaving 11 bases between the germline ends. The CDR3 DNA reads TGCGCCAGCAGCTTGGGGGGATCTGGTAATGAGCAGTTCTTC. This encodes CASSLGGSGNEQFF. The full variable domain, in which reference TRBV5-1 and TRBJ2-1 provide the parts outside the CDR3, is KAGVTQTPRYLIKTRGQQVTLSCSPISGHRSVSWYQQTPGQGLQFLFEYFSETQRNKGNFPGRFSGRQFSNSRSEMNVSTLELGDSALYLCASSLGGSGNEQFFGPGTRLTVL.

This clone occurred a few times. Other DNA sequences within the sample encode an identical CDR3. CDR3 region: CASSLRETQYF. The DNA of the CDR3 is TGCGCCAGCAGCTTGAGAGAGACCCAGTACTTC. J is TRBJ2-5 and V is TRBV5-1; D gene uncertain. The CDR3 has 11 residues. The V and J ends lost 1 base and 4 bases respectively, with 2 bases between them. Germline-derived CDR1 and CDR2 are SGHRS and YFSETQ.

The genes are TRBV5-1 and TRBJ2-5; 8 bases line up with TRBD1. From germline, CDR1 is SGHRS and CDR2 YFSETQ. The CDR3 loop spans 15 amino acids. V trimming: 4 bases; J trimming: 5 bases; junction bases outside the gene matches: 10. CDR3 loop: CASSLDTGGGETQYF. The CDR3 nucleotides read TGCGCCAGCAGCCTGGACACAGGGGGTGGGGAGACCCAGTACTTC.

The CDR3 sequence is CASSSTGLEFEQYF. The CDR3 DNA is TGTGCCAGCAGCTCGACAGGTTTGGAGTTCGAGCAGTACTTC. This sequence joins TRBV11-2 and TRBJ2-7, with D maybe TRBD1 (6 bases). This CDR3 spans 14 amino acids. The V gene lost 4 bases and the J gene lost 6 bases, with 16 bases spanning the gap. Germline V gene data show CDR1 as SGHAT and CDR2 as FQNNGV.

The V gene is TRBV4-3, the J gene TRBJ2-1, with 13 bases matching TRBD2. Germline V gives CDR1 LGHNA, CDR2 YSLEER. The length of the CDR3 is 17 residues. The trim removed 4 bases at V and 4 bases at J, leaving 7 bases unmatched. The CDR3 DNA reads TGCGCCAGCAGCCTCGGACTAGCGGGAGACAATTACAATGAGCAGTTCTTC. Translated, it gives CASSLGLAGDNYNEQFF.

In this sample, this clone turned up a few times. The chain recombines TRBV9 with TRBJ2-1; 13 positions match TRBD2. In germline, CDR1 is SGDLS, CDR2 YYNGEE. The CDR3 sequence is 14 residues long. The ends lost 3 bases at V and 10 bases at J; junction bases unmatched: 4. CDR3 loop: CASSGRLAGGEQFF. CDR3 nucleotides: TGTGCCAGCAGCGGTCGACTAGCGGGAGGCGAGCAGTTCTTC.

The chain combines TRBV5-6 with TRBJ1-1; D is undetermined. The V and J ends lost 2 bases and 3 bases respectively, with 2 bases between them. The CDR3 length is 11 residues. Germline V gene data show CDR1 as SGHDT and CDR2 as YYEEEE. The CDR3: CASSFHTEAFF. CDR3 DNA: TGTGCCAGCAGCTTCCACACTGAAGCTTTCTTT.

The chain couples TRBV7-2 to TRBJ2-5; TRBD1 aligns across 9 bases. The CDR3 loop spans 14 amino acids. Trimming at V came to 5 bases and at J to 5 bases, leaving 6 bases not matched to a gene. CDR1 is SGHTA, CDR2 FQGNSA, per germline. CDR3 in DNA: TGTGCCAGCAGCCCACAGGGGGCGGATGAGACCCAGTACTTC. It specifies CASSPQGADETQYF.

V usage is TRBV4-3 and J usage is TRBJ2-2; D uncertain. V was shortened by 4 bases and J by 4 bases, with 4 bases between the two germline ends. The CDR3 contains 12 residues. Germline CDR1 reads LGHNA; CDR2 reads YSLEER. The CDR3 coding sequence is TGCGCCAGCAGCCTCCCCACCGGGGAGCTGTTTTTT. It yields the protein CASSLPTGELFF.

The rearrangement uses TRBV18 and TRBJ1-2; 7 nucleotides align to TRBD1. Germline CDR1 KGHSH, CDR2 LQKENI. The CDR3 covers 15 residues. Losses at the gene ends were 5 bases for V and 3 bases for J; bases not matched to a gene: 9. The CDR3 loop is CASSSRQGEDYGYTF. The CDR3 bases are TGTGCCAGCTCATCCCGACAGGGAGAAGACTATGGCTACACCTTC. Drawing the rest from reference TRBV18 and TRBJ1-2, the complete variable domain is NAGVMQNPRHLVRRRGQEARLRCSPMKGHSHVYWYRQLPEEGLKFMVYLQKENIIDESGMPKERFSAEFPKEGPSILRIQQVVRGDSAAYFCASSSRQGEDYGYTFGSGTRLTVV.

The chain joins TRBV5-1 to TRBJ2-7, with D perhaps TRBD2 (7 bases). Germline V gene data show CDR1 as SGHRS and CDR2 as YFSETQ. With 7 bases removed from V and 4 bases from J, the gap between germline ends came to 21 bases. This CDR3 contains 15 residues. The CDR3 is CASSTPGGLAYEQYF. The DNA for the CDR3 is TGCGCCAGCTCGACGCCGGGGGGCCTGGCGTACGAGCAGTACTTC. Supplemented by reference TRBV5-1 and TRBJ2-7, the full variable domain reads KAGVTQTPRYLIKTRGQQVTLSCSPISGHRSVSWYQQTPGQGLQFLFEYFSETQRNKGNFPGRFSGRQFSNSRSEMNVSTLELGDSALYLCASSTPGGLAYEQYFGPGTRLTVT.

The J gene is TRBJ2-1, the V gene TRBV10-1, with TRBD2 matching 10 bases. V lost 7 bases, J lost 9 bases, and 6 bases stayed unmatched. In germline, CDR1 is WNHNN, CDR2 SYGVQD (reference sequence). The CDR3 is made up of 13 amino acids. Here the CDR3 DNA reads TGCGCCAGCACCCCTAGCGGGAGTAGTGAGCAGTTCTTC. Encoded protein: CASTPSGSSEQFF.

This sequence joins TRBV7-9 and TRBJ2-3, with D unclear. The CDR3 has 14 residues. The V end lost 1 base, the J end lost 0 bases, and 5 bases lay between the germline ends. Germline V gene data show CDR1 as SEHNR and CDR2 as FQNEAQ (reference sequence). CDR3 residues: CASSLDQSTDTQYF. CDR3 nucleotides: TGTGCCAGCAGCTTAGACCAAAGCACAGATACGCAGTATTTT.

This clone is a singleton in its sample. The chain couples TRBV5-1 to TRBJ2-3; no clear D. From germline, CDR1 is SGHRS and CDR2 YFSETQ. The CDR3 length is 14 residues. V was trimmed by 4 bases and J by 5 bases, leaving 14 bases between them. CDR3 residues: CASSPPGIGDTQYF. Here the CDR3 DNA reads TGCGCCAGCAGCCCCCCTGGTATCGGAGATACGCAGTATTTT.

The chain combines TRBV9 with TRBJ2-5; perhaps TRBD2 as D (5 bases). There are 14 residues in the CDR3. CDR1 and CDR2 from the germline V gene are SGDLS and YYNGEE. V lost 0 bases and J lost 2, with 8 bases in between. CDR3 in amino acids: CASSVDGEQETQYF. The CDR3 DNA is TGTGCCAGCAGCGTAGATGGGGAGCAAGAGACCCAGTACTTC.

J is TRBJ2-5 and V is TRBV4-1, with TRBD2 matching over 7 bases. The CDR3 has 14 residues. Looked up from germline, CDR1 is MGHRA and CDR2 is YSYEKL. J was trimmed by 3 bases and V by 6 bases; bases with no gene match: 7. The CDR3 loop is CASRPMGGKETQYF. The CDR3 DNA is TGCGCCAGCAGACCCATGGGAGGGAAAGAGACCCAGTACTTC.

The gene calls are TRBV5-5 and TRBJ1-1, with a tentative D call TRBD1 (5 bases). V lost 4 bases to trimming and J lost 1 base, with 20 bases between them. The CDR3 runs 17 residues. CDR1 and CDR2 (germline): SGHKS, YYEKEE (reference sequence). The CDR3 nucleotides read TGTGCCAGCAGCGAATCTCGATTAACGCAGGGGAACACTGAAGCTTTCTTT. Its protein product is CASSESRLTQGNTEAFF.

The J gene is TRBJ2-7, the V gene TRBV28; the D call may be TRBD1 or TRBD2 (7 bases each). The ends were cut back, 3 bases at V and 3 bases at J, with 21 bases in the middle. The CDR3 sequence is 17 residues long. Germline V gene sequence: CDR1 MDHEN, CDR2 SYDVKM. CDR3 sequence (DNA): TGTGCCAGCAGTTTCCCCTCAGTGGCAGGGGGGGACTACGAGCAGTACTTC. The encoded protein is CASSFPSVAGGDYEQYF.

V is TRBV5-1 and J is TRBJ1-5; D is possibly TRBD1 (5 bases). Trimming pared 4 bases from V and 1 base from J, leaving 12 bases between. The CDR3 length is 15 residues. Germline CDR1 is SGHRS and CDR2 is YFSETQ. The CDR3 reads CASSATGGSNQPQHF. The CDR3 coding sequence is TGCGCCAGCAGCGCTACAGGTGGGAGCAATCAGCCCCAGCATTTT.

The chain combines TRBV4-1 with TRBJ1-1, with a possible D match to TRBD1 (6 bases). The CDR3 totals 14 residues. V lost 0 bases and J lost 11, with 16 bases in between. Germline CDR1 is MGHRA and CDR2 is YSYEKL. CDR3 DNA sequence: TGCGCCAGCAGCCAAGATAGGGGGGGATCAGAGGCTTTCTTT. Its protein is CASSQDRGGSEAFF.